This TCR beta chain was identified during a study of T cells in narcolepsy (dated by TCRdb to 2016 to 2019). Looking at the study overall: Patients with narcolepsy type 1 or type 2 (NT1, NT2) and healthy control donors were enrolled in the study. Autoreactive T cells targeting hypocretin neuron self-antigens (hypocretin, TRIB2) were sought in narcolepsy patients, and TCR Vbeta sequencing was used to track clonotypes in blood and CSF.

For TCR Vbeta sequencing, memory CD4+ T cells were sorted ex vivo from the peripheral blood of both healthy controls and narcolepsy patients. Points on this clone: Its antigen has not been determined. The input lacks base qualities; no much larger clone sits a single base away.

What the study reported, not specific to this receptor: Autoreactive clonotypes were reported to be detected serially in the blood of the same patients and of different patients, but not in the blood of healthy controls. Plots that compared CSF and blood CD4+ T cell clonotypes from the same patient highlighted HCRT-specific and TRIB2-specific autoreactive clonotypes. Certain blood memory CD4+ repertoires from patients and controls had no sequences that matched autoreactive T cell clones. Patients and controls had similar numbers of sequenced blood memory CD4+ clonotypes, with averages of about 39,494 in patients and 33,354 in controls.

The library came from the immunoSEQ multiplex PCR assay. TCRdb took this table from immuneACCESS and kept in-frame rearrangements with V and J called. Such tables lack part of the clones; where checked against another copy, unresolved V genes explain under half of the gap, and the rest is unexplained. In all, the sample holds about 30,000 clones, and around 86% of those were seen once. The ten top clones hold over 0.9% of the sample. CDR1 MNHNS and CDR2 SASEGT were looked up in the germline V gene. Counted from cysteine to phenylalanine, this CDR3 has 13 amino acids. Only the CDR3 region is kept as DNA, spanning 39 bases read in frame from base 1. V was cut back by 1 base and J by 4 bases, leaving a gap of 8 bases between them.

Recombination connected TRBV6-1 to TRBJ2-7; the D segment cannot be called with confidence. The sequenced sample was CD45RA- memory CD4+ T cells from PBMCs. The cell subset or site label here, explained by the study, means: memory T cells sorted ex vivo from peripheral blood. The TCR comes from a human donor with narcolepsy. CDR3 protein: CASSEGPAYEQYF. The DNA sequence reads TGTGCCAGCAGTGAAGGACCGGCGTACGAGCAGTACTTC.